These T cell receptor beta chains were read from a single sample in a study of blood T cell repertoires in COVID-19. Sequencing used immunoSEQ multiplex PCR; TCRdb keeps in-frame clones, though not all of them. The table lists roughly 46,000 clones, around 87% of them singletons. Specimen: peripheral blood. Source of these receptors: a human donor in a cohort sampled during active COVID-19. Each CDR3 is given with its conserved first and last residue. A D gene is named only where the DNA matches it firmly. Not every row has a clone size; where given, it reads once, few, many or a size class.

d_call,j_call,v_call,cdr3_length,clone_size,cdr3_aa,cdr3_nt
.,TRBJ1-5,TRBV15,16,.,CATSRDRALSNQPQHF,TGTGCCACCAGCAGAGATCGTGCACTTAGCAATCAGCCCCAGCATTTT
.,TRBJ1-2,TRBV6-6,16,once,CASSPPGTPGGYGYTF,TGTGCCAGCAGTCCTCCCGGGACGCCGGGAGGCTATGGCTACACCTTC
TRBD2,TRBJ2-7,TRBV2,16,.,CASSEYLASGGYEQYF,TGTGCCAGCAGTGAATACTTGGCTAGCGGGGGGTACGAGCAGTACTTC
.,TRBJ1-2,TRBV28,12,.,CASSLGGDGYTF,TGTGCCAGCAGTTTAGGGGGGGATGGCTACACCTTC
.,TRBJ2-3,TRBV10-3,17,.,CAISESLSQLGTDTQYF,TGTGCCATCAGTGAGTCGCTGAGCCAATTAGGCACAGATACGCAGTATTTT
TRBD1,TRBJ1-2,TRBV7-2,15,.,CASSPGQAKHWGYTF,TGTGCCAGCAGCCCGGGACAGGCAAAACACTGGGGCTACACCTTC
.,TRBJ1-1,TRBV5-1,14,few,CASRPTQGHTEAFF,TGCGCCAGCAGACCAACACAGGGCCACACTGAAGCTTTCTTT
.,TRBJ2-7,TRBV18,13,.,CASSPGPNYEQYF,TGTGCCAGCTCACCAGGGCCAAACTACGAGCAGTACTTC
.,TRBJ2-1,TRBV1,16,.,CTSSQGELLAYNEQFF,TGCACCAGCAGCCAAGGGGAACTACTAGCGTACAATGAGCAGTTCTTC
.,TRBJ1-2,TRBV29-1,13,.,CSVSDLAGYGYTF,TGCAGCGTTAGCGACTTAGCGGGCTATGGCTACACCTTC
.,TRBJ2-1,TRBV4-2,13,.,CASSLKIRDEQFF,TGTGCCAGCAGCCTAAAGATTCGAGATGAGCAGTTCTTC
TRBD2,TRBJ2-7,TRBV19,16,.,CASSTARTSGSHEQYF,TGTGCCAGTAGTACAGCCCGGACTAGCGGGAGCCACGAGCAGTACTTC
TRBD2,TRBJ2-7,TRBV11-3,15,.,CASSPPGGGPSEQYF,TGTGCCAGCAGCCCCCCGGGGGGGGGCCCCTCAGAGCAGTACTTC
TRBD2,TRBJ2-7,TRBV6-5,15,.,CASRGLAGVSYEQYF,TGTGCCAGCAGAGGACTAGCGGGAGTCTCCTACGAGCAGTACTTC
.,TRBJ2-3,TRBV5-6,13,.,CASSLDFTDTQYF,TGTGCCAGCAGCTTGGACTTCACAGATACGCAGTATTTT
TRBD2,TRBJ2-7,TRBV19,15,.,CASSTLAGESYEQYF,TGTGCCAGTAGTACCCTAGCGGGAGAGTCCTACGAGCAGTACTTC
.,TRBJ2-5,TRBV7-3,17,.,CASSAGWAEGEGETQYF,TGTGCCAGCAGCGCCGGGTGGGCTGAGGGAGAAGGAGAGACCCAGTACTTC
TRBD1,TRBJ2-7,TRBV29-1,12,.,CSVGQVNDEQYF,TGCAGCGTCGGACAGGTCAACGACGAGCAGTACTTC
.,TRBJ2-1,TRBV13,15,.,CASSLEFQGSSEQFF,TGTGCCAGCAGCTTAGAGTTTCAGGGGTCGAGTGAGCAGTTCTTC
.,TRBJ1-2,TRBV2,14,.,CASRPPGLFYGYTF,TGTGCCAGCAGGCCCCCGGGACTATTCTATGGCTACACCTTC
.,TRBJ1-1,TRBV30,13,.,CAWSSRGDTEAFF,TGTGCCTGGAGTTCCCGGGGGGACACTGAAGCTTTCTTT
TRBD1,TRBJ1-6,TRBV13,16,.,CASSSRGQGVYSPLHF,TGTGCCAGCAGCTCCCGCGGACAGGGGGTTTATTCACCCCTCCACTTT
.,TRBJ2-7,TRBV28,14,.,CASSSGVLIYEQYF,TGTGCCAGCAGTTCCGGGGTTCTAATTTACGAGCAGTACTTC
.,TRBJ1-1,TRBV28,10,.,CASSSGHGFF,TGTGCCAGCAGTTCCGGACACGGTTTCTTT
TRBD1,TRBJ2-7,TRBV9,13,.,CASGTGGYYEQYF,TGTGCCAGCGGGACAGGGGGTTACTACGAGCAGTACTTC
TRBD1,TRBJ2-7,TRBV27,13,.,CASSLDRVGEQYF,TGTGCCAGCAGTTTAGACAGGGTGGGGGAGCAGTACTTC
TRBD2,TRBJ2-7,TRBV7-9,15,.,CASSPPTSEDYEQYF,TGTGCCAGCAGCCCTCCGACTAGCGAGGACTACGAGCAGTACTTC
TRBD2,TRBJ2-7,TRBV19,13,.,CASSSTSGRAEYF,TGTGCCAGTAGCTCGACTAGCGGGAGGGCCGAGTACTTC
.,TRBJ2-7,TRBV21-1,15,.,CASSRYGDIPYEQYF,TGTGCCAGCAGCAGGTACGGGGACATCCCCTACGAGCAGTACTTC
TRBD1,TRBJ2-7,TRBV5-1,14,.,CASSLGDSSDEQYF,TGCGCCAGCAGCTTGGGGGACAGCAGTGACGAGCAGTACTTC
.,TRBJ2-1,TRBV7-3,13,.,CASSPVPGNEQFF,TGTGCCAGCAGCCCCGTCCCCGGTAATGAGCAGTTCTTC
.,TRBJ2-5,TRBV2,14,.,CASRAHEGAETQYF,TGTGCCAGCAGGGCACATGAAGGGGCAGAGACCCAGTACTTC
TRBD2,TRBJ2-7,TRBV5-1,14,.,CASSWTSGEYEQYF,TGCGCCAGCAGCTGGACTAGCGGAGAGTACGAGCAGTACTTC
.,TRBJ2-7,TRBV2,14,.,CASSVDSYSYEQYF,TGTGCCAGCAGTGTGGACTCCTACTCCTACGAGCAGTACTTC
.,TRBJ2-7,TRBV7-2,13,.,CASSLAGPGEQYF,TGTGCCAGCAGCTTAGCGGGGCCAGGGGAGCAGTACTTC
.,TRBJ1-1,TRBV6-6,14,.,CASSSRREAPEAFF,TGTGCCAGCAGTTCCCGGCGGGAGGCCCCTGAAGCTTTCTTT
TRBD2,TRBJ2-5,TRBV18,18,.,CASSPRRFSGGLQETQYF,TGTGCCAGCTCACCGAGACGGTTTAGCGGGGGGCTCCAAGAGACCCAGTACTTC
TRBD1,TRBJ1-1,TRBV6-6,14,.,CASSQGGRSTEAFF,TGTGCCAGCAGTCAGGGGGGGCGAAGCACTGAAGCTTTCTTT
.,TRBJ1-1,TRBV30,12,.,CAWSPQGTEAFF,TGTGCCTGGAGTCCTCAGGGAACTGAAGCTTTCTTT
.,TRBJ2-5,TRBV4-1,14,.,CASSQDSGQETQYF,TGCGCCAGCAGCCAAGATTCAGGCCAAGAGACCCAGTACTTC
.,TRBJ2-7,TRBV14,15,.,CASSLTKERAYEQYF,TGTGCCAGCAGTCTTACCAAGGAGAGGGCCTACGAGCAGTACTTC
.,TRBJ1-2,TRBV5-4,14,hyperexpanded,CASSSDGEADGYTF,TGTGCCAGCAGCTCCGACGGGGAGGCGGATGGCTACACCTTC
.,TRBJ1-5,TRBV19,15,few,CASSHPGKADQPQHF,TGTGCCAGTAGTCATCCCGGTAAGGCGGATCAGCCCCAGCATTTT
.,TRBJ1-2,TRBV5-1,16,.,CASSLVGGGGAVGYTF,TGCGCCAGCAGCTTGGTCGGTGGTGGGGGCGCGGTTGGCTACACCTTC
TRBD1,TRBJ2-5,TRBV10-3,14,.,CAIAPGQGRETQYF,TGTGCCATCGCCCCGGGACAGGGAAGGGAGACCCAGTACTTC
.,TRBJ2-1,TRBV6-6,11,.,CASWAGYEQFF,TGTGCCAGCTGGGCGGGGTATGAGCAGTTCTTC
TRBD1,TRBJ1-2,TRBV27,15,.,CASSPGQGLDYGYTF,TGTGCCAGCAGTCCCGGACAGGGGCTTGACTATGGCTACACCTTC
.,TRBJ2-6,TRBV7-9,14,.,CASRSGSGANVLTF,TGTGCCAGCAGATCGGGATCTGGGGCCAACGTCCTGACTTTC
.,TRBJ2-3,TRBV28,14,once,CASSLSSPRDTQYF,TGTGCCAGCAGTTTATCTTCCCCGCGGGATACGCAGTATTTT
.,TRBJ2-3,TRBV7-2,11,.,CASSPLNTQYF,TGTGCCAGCAGCCCTCTTAATACGCAGTATTTT
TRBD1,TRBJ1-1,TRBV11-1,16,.,CASSHRQGRLNTEAFF,TGTGCCAGCAGCCACAGACAGGGCAGATTGAACACTGAAGCTTTCTTT
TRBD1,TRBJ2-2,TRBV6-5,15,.,CASTGDRGYSGELFF,TGTGCCAGCACCGGGGACAGGGGCTATTCCGGGGAGCTGTTTTTT
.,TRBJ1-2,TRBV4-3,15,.,CASSQDRGGNYGYTF,TGCGCCAGCAGCCAAGATCGGGGGGGCAACTATGGCTACACCTTC
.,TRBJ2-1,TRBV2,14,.,CASSGPGSSREQFF,TGTGCCAGCAGCGGGCCGGGGTCCTCTAGAGAGCAGTTCTTC